This T cell receptor beta chain appears in the sequencing data of a study of chemoradiotherapy in HPV16-positive cancers (dated by TCRdb to 2021 to 2024). Concerning the study at large: Candidate HPV-specific T-cell clones and common TCR motifs were defined by functional T-cell assays performed on cells from a couple of HPV16-positive patients. Next, the candidate HPV-specific TCRs and motifs were followed in TCR repertoires from under 95 patients with HPV-related cancers. The study asked whether T-cell immunity against the HPV oncoproteins E6 and E7 changes during chemoradiotherapy and whether it affects survival.

A word on this clone: Its recognized antigen is unknown. No base-level quality is on record; no much larger clone is a single base apart.

The germline V gene sets CDR1 to SGHRS and CDR2 to YFSETQ. The CDR3 runs 15 residues from the cysteine to the phenylalanine. Of all the DNA, just the CDR3 is kept, 45 bases in frame from base 1. V is clipped by 2 bases and J by 1 base, and the sequence between their germline boundaries is 11 bases long. Study-wide findings and limitations: Among HPV16-positive patients, expansion of HPV-responsive T cells during chemoradiotherapy was associated with better recurrence-free survival. The survival association was reported for HPV16-positive patients, and the functional definition of HPV-specific T cells was derived from only a couple of HPV16-positive patients. Expansion of candidate HPV-specific clones and E7-related TCR motifs was observed in the tumor microenvironment during treatment, whereas no such expansion was observed for non-HPV-specific T cells.

Repertoires were sampled repeatedly over the course of chemoradiotherapy, so clonal expansion could be followed in the tumor microenvironment. Preparation of the library involved the immunoSEQ multiplex PCR assay. The source is immuneACCESS, and TCRdb retained only in-frame sequences with V and J called. Part of the clones is not carried over; for the studies checked, unresolved V genes explain less than half of this, and the remainder is unexplained. Counted in this sample were approximately 10,000 clones; approximately 85% of them appeared once. The ten top clones hold 2.5% to 4% of the sample. This specimen consisted of tumor tissue, obtained from a patient who underwent chemoradiotherapy. The receptor's source is a human donor with HPV-associated anogenital cancer. The receptor chain draws on TRBV5-1 and TRBJ2-3, with a tentative D call of TRBD1 or TRBD2, each matching 7 bases. CDR3 sequence: CASSLAGQRTDTQYF. The nucleotides read TGCGCCAGCAGCTTAGCGGGACAGCGCACAGATACGCAGTATTTT. Here the CDR3 is joined to the reference TRBV5-1 and TRBJ2-3 genes, and the full variable domain is: KAGVTQTPRYLIKTRGQQVTLSCSPISGHRSVSWYQQTPGQGLQFLFEYFSETQRNKGNFPGRFSGRQFSNSRSEMNVSTLELGDSALYLCASSLAGQRTDTQYFGPGTRLTVL.